The present entry profiles one T cell receptor (beta chain) with its context. With 1 base removed from V and 6 bases from J, the gap between germline ends came to 11 bases. Per germline, CDR1 SGDLS and CDR2 YYNGEE. CDR3 size: 13 residues. This entry belongs to a study of identical twins. Via MiXCR, TCRdb re-called the 5' RACE reads, giving one row per CDR3 protein. The sample shows hundreds of thousands of distinct CDR3 sequences, approximately 9% of them seen only once. These data were also filed under a second study, of yellow fever vaccine responses in identical twins.

This chain links TRBV9 with TRBJ2-7, with D tentatively TRBD1 (7 bases). Sequences were obtained from PBMCs. The clonotype was recovered from a woman aged 18-35 years in good health. The CDR3 nucleotides are TGTGCCAGCAGCGTACGACAGGGAGGCGAGCAGTACTTC. Protein product: CASSVRQGGEQYF.